The rows below give T cell receptor beta chains drawn from one sample of a study of tumor-infiltrating lymphocytes in primary liver carcinoma. Using its own MiXCR run on the multiplex PCR reads, TCRdb lists one record per CDR3 protein. The sample has about 350,000 distinct CDR3 sequences, 65% seen once. The sample was peripheral blood. The source of these receptors is a man aged 35 to 55 with primary liver carcinoma and hepatitis B virus infection. CDR3s include the opening cysteine and the closing phenylalanine or tryptophan. Fields, in order: CDR3 length, D gene, J gene, clone size, V gene, CDR3 DNA, CDR3 protein. The D gene is left open where the match is weak. Size tells how often a clone was seen (once, few, many) or the class of an expanded clone, and some rows leave it out.

15 NA TRBJ2-1 NA TRBV11-3 TGTGTCAACAGCCCCGGGACCGAGGGCAGCGGTGAGCAGTTCTTC CVNSPGTEGSGEQFF
14 NA TRBJ1-1 NA TRBV6-5 TGTGACAGTAGGGGAGGAGTGAGGGGCACTGAAGCTTTCTTT CDSRGGVRGTEAFF
15 TRBD1 TRBJ2-1 NA TRBV6-1 TGTGCCAACAGTGAAGTGGGACAGATTTACAATGAACAGTTCTTC CANSEVGQIYNEQFF
13 NA TRBJ1-5 NA TRBV6-2/TRBV6-3 TGTGCCAGCGGCCCGGGGGACAATCACCCCCAGCATTTT CASGPGDNHPQHF
16 TRBD2 TRBJ2-7 NA TRBV6-2/TRBV6-3 TGTGCCAGCAGCATACCCGGGACTAGCGGGCTCTACGGGCAGTACTTC CASSIPGTSGLYGQYF
15 TRBD2 TRBJ2-7 NA TRBV11-2 TGTGCCAGCAGCTTAGAGTTGCGGGAGCGGGATGAGCAGTACTTC CASSLELRERDEQYF
16 NA TRBJ2-7 large TRBV11-1 TGTGCCAGCAGCTCAAGAGGCTCTTTCAGCCTCTACGAGCAGTACTTC CASSSRGSFSLYEQYF
13 NA TRBJ1-1 NA TRBV11-2 TGTACCAGCAGCTTGATCGGGAAGACTGAAACTTTCTTT CTSSLIGKTETFF
16 TRBD1 TRBJ2-7 NA TRBV24-1 TGTGCCACCAGTGACCGGACAGGGTCCATCACCAATGAGCAGTACTTC CATSDRTGSITNEQYF
13 NA TRBJ2-5 NA TRBV5-4 TGTGCCAGCAGCTTGAGTGCCGTAGAGACCCAGTACTTC CASSLSAVETQYF
12 NA TRBJ2-5 few TRBV24-1 TGTGCCACCAGTGATTTGAGTGAGACCCAGTACTTC CATSDLSETQYF
17 TRBD2 TRBJ2-7 NA TRBV10-2 TGCGCCAGCAGTGAGCCGTACCCTGGACTAGGTTCCTACGAGCAGTACTTC CASSEPYPGLGSYEQYF
17 TRBD2 TRBJ2-1 few TRBV6-7 TGTGCCAGCAGTTACTCACGGACTAGCGGGAGCAGGAATGAGCAGTTCTTC CASSYSRTSGSRNEQFF
15 TRBD2 TRBJ2-3 NA TRBV29-1 TGCAGCGTTCCCAGGTCTAGCGGATTCACAGATACGCAGTATTTT CSVPRSSGFTDTQYF
14 NA TRBJ2-7 once TRBV11-2 TGTGCCAGGAGCTTACGCGGAGACTCCTACGAGCATCACTTC CARSLRGDSYEHHF
15 NA TRBJ1-5 many TRBV4-1 TGCGCCAGCAGCCAAAAAAGAGGGAGGAATCAGCCCCAGCATTTT CASSQKRGRNQPQHF
12 NA TRBJ2-3 NA TRBV24-1 TGTGCCACCAGTGACGGGACCATAACGCAGTATTTT CATSDGTITQYF
19 TRBD1 TRBJ1-5 many TRBV6-5 TGTGCCAGCAGTTCATCGCCGGGGACAGGGGGCTTTAGCAATCAGCCCCAGCATTTT CASSSSPGTGGFSNQPQHF
14 TRBD1 TRBJ2-7 NA TRBV5-1 TGCGCCAGCAGCGGGACAGGGGAATCCTTCGAGCAGTACTTC CASSGTGESFEQYF
11 NA TRBJ2-7 many TRBV10-3 TGTGCCACCGGGGCCGGGCACGAGCAGTACTTC CATGAGHEQYF
14 NA TRBJ2-7 NA TRBV28 TGTGCCAGCAGTTTAGGGGACTCGTCTTACGAGCAGTACTTC CASSLGDSSYEQYF
15 NA TRBJ1-2 NA TRBV10-2 TGCGCCAGCAGTTTACAGCAGGGGTCGAACTATGGCTACACCTTC CASSLQQGSNYGYTF
11 NA TRBJ2-7 NA TRBV10-2 TGCGCCGGCAGGCAGGACTACGAGCAGTACTTC CAGRQDYEQYF
18 TRBD1 TRBJ1-4 many TRBV4-2 TGTGCCAGCAGCCCGATCCGCCCCTCCGGGACAGGGAATGAAAAACTGTTTTTT CASSPIRPSGTGNEKLFF
17 NA TRBJ2-1 NA TRBV5-4 TGTGCCAGCAGCTTGGGGATTCAGGGGAAACCCTACAATGAGCACTTCTTC CASSLGIQGKPYNEHFF
13 TRBD1 TRBJ1-1 many TRBV29-1 TGCAGCGTTGGGACAGGGGAACACACTGAAGCTTTCTTT CSVGTGEHTEAFF
15 NA TRBJ1-4 many TRBV11-2 TGTGCCAGCAGCTTAGTGTCGTTATCTAATGAAAAACTGTTTTTT CASSLVSLSNEKLFF
14 NA TRBJ2-1 NA TRBV11-3 TGTGCCAGCAGCCTTTATAACGGGTACAATGAGCACTTCTTC CASSLYNGYNEHFF
15 NA TRBJ1-2 few TRBV6-1 TGTGCCAGCAGTGAGAGACGGAACCCAAACTATGGCTACACCTTC CASSERRNPNYGYTF
16 NA TRBJ2-7 many TRBV4-3 TGCGCCAGCAGCCAAGTGGGTTCATGGAGCTCCTACGAGCAGTACTTC CASSQVGSWSSYEQYF
16 NA TRBJ2-2 NA TRBV29-1 TGCAGCCTTGAAGATTTTAGACAGTCAAACACCGGGGAGCTGTTTTTT CSLEDFRQSNTGELFF
14 TRBD1 TRBJ2-5 NA TRBV6-5 TGTGGCAGCAGCAAACAGGGGGCTCTTTTGACCCAGTACTTC CGSSKQGALLTQYF
17 NA TRBJ2-2 NA TRBV4-1 TGCGCCAGCAGCCAAGATTGGGTAGCCGCGAGCACCGGGGAGCTGTTTTTT CASSQDWVAASTGELFF
17 NA TRBJ2-3 NA TRBV6-2/TRBV6-3 TGTGTCAATAGACGCTCCGCCCGATTTACTTGCACAGATACGCAGTATTTT CVNRRSARFTCTDTQYF
16 TRBD2 TRBJ2-5 NA TRBV28 TGTGCCAGCAGTCCCGGACTAGCGGGAGCCGGAGAGACCCAGTACTTC CASSPGLAGAGETQYF
14 TRBD1 TRBJ1-2 NA TRBV5-1 TGCGCCAGCAGCTTAACCATGACAGGGGAGAGCTACACCTTC CASSLTMTGESYTF
15 TRBD1 TRBJ1-5 once TRBV7-8 TGTGCCGGCAGCTCGGGACAGGGGGTGCATCAGCCCCAGCATTTT CAGSSGQGVHQPQHF
15 NA TRBJ2-3 NA TRBV11-3 TGTTCCAGCAGCCCCGAGGGGCGCAGCACAGATACACAGTATTTT CSSSPEGRSTDTQYF
17 TRBD2 TRBJ2-1 NA TRBV4-2 TGTGCCAGCAGCCGAAGACTAGCGGATAGCATATACAATGAGCAGTTCTTC CASSRRLADSIYNEQFF
13 NA TRBJ2-1 NA TRBV11-2 TGTGCCAGCAGTTTAGCCCCCCACAATGAGCAGCTCTTC CASSLAPHNEQLF
17 NA TRBJ2-1 NA TRBV28 TGTGCCAGCAGTTTTCCCGGACAAACTCTTTATGGAGAGACCCAGTTCTTC CASSFPGQTLYGETQFF
13 NA TRBJ1-5 NA TRBV11-2 TGTGCCGGCAGGGACGGTAGCAGTCAGCCCCAGCACTTT CAGRDGSSQPQHF
16 NA TRBJ2-7 NA TRBV11-2 TGTGCCAGCAGCTTAGAGGGGATAAACAGTCCCTATGAGCAGTACTTC CASSLEGINSPYEQYF
14 TRBD2 TRBJ2-3 NA TRBV5-1 TGCGACAGCACCACTAGCGGGAGTGCAGATACGCAGTATTTT CDSTTSGSADTQYF
15 NA TRBJ2-2 NA TRBV5-1 TGCGCCAGCAGCTTAAGGACGGGGAACACCGGGGAGCTGTTTTTT CASSLRTGNTGELFF
17 TRBD2 TRBJ2-7 NA TRBV4-1 TGCGCCAGCATCCAAGCTTCACTAGCGGGGGTTTACTACGAGCAGTACTTC CASIQASLAGVYYEQYF
14 TRBD2 TRBJ2-7 few TRBV6-5 TGTGCCAGCAGTTACTCGAGGACTAGCTACGAGCAGTACTTC CASSYSRTSYEQYF
19 NA TRBJ2-1 NA TRBV4-1 TGCACCAGCAGCCCACGGACAGGGGGGTATAGCGGGAGAGGGAATGAGCAATTCTTC CTSSPRTGGYSGRGNEQFF
12 NA TRBJ1-2 NA TRBV10-3 TGTGCCATCAGTGTCCAGGGCTATGGCTACACCTTC CAISVQGYGYTF
15 TRBD1 TRBJ2-7 many TRBV6-2/TRBV6-3 TGTGCCAGCAGACACCCGCGGACAGGGTCCTACGAGCAGTACTTC CASRHPRTGSYEQYF
16 NA TRBJ2-2 NA TRBV12-3/TRBV12-4 TGTGCCAGCAGTCCCCACGAGGGGGGCGAGGCCGGGGAGCTGTTTTTT CASSPHEGGEAGELFF
14 NA TRBJ1-2 NA TRBV30 TGTGCCTGGAGTGTAACCGGGGGGTCCTATGGCTACACCTTC CAWSVTGGSYGYTF
14 NA TRBJ2-7 NA TRBV13 TGTACCAGCAGCTTAGGCCAGGAGGGAAACGAGCAGTACTTC CTSSLGQEGNEQYF
13 TRBD1 TRBJ2-1 NA TRBV11-1 TGTACCAGCAACCAAGGGACAGCCAATGAGCAGTTCTTC CTSNQGTANEQFF
11 NA TRBJ2-1 NA TRBV6-4 TGTGCCAGCACCGTGTACAATGAGCAGTTCTTC CASTVYNEQFF
12 NA TRBJ2-1 NA TRBV7-9 TGTGCCAGCAACGGCGGGCGGGATGAGCACTTCTTC CASNGGRDEHFF
15 TRBD2 TRBJ2-3 NA TRBV19 TGTGCCAGTAGTATTCTAGCGGCTAGCACAGATACGCAGTATTTT CASSILAASTDTQYF
12 TRBD1 TRBJ2-5 NA TRBV11-2 TGTACCAGCAAAGGGGGCAGGGTGTCCCAGTACTTC CTSKGGRVSQYF
15 TRBD2 TRBJ2-3 once TRBV28 TGTGCCAGCAGCGGACCTAGCGGGAGCACAGATACGCAGTATTTT CASSGPSGSTDTQYF